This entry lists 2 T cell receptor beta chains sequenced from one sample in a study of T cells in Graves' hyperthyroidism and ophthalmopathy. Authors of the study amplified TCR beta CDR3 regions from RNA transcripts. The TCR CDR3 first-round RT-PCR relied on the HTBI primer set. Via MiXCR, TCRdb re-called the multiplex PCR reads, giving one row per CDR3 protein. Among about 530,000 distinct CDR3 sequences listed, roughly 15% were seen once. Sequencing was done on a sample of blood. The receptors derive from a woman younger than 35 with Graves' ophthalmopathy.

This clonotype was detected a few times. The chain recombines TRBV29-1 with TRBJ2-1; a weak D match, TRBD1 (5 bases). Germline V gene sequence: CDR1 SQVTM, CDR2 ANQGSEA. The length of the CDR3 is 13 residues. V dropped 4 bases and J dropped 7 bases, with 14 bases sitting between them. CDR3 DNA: TGCAGCGTTGCCTTAGGGGCCCGGAATGAGCAGTTCTTC. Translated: CSVALGARNEQFF.

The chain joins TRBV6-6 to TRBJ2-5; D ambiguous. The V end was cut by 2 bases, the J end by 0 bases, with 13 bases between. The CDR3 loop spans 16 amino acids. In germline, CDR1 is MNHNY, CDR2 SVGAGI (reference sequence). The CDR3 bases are TGTGCCAGCAGTTACGGTGGGGTGGGGTACCAAGAGACCCAGTACTTC. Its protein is CASSYGGVGYQETQYF.